This is a list of T cell receptor beta chains from one sample in a study of cytomegalovirus exposure and HLA in healthy donors. The method was immunoSEQ multiplex PCR; TCRdb's version includes in-frame clones alone and lacks a portion of them. The data show 100,000 to 150,000 clones, with about four fifths seen just once and roughly 2.4% held by the top ten. Sequenced material: PBMCs. Receptors were obtained from a woman aged 40-49 years in good health and CMV-seronegative. Both conserved end residues are part of each CDR3. The order of the fields is CDR3 DNA, CDR3 protein, clone size, V gene, D gene, J gene. The D gene is left open where the match is weak. Clone size is not always given. Where it is, it says once, few, many or a class for expanded clones.

CDR3 DNA: TGTGCCAGCTACTACGCGGCCCGCAAGGTGCAGTTCTTC
CDR3 protein: CASYYAARKVQFF
clone size: .
V gene: TRBV28
D gene: .
J gene: TRBJ2-1

CDR3 DNA: TGTGCCAGCAGTGGGGGGGGAGGCAGGATGAACACTGAAGCTTTCTTT
CDR3 protein: CASSGGGGRMNTEAFF
clone size: few
V gene: TRBV6-1
D gene: .
J gene: TRBJ1-1

CDR3 DNA: TGTGCCAGCAGTTTTGGCGGACTCGGTGGCTACACCTTC
CDR3 protein: CASSFGGLGGYTF
clone size: few
V gene: TRBV27
D gene: .
J gene: TRBJ1-2

CDR3 DNA: TGTGCCAGCAGCCCGGGGCGGGCAGGGGGCTCACCCCTCCACTTT
CDR3 protein: CASSPGRAGGSPLHF
clone size: .
V gene: TRBV11-2
D gene: TRBD1
J gene: TRBJ1-6

CDR3 DNA: TGTGCCAGCAGGGAATCGACAGGGGGAAACACTGAAGCTTTCTTT
CDR3 protein: CASRESTGGNTEAFF
clone size: .
V gene: TRBV6-5
D gene: TRBD1
J gene: TRBJ1-1

CDR3 DNA: TGTGCCACCCGGGAGGGCAGGGGGTTCACAGATACGCAGTATTTT
CDR3 protein: CATREGRGFTDTQYF
clone size: .
V gene: TRBV5-4
D gene: .
J gene: TRBJ2-3

CDR3 DNA: TGTGCCAGCTCTCTTGTACCAGTCGAGCTAGCGCAGTACTTC
CDR3 protein: CASSLVPVELAQYF
clone size: .
V gene: TRBV18
D gene: .
J gene: TRBJ2-5

CDR3 DNA: TGTGCCATCAGTGATGAGCCCAATCAGCCCCAGCATTTT
CDR3 protein: CAISDEPNQPQHF
clone size: .
V gene: TRBV10-3
D gene: .
J gene: TRBJ1-5

CDR3 DNA: TGCGCCAGCAGCCCCTCTAACAGGCGGGACTACGAGCAGTACTTC
CDR3 protein: CASSPSNRRDYEQYF
clone size: once
V gene: TRBV5-1
D gene: .
J gene: TRBJ2-7

CDR3 DNA: TGTGCCAGCAGTGCCGGGACTAGCGGGAGGGAAGAGACCCAGTACTTC
CDR3 protein: CASSAGTSGREETQYF
clone size: once
V gene: TRBV2
D gene: TRBD2
J gene: TRBJ2-5

CDR3 DNA: TGTGCCAGCAGTGAAGCAGGCGGCCACCTTAACAATGAGCAGTTCTTC
CDR3 protein: CASSEAGGHLNNEQFF
clone size: .
V gene: TRBV2
D gene: .
J gene: TRBJ2-1